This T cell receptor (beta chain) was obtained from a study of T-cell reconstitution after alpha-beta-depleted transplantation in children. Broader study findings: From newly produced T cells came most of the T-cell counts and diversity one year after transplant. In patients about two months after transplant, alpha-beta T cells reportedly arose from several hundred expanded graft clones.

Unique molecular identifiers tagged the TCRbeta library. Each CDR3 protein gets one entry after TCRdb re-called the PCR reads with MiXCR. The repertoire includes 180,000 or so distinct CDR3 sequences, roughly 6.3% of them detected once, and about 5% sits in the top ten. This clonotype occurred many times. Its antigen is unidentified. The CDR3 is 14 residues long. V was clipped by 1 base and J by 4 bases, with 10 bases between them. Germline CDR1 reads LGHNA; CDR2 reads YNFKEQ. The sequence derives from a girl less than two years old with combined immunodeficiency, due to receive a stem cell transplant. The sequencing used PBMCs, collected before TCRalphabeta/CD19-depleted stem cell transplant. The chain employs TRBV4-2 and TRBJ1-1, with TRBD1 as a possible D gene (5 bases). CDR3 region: CASSQVGQGTEAFF. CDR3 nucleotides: TGTGCCAGCAGCCAAGTCGGGCAGGGCACTGAAGCTTTCTTT.